This T cell receptor beta chain was profiled in a study of cytomegalovirus exposure and HLA in healthy donors. The assay was immunoSEQ multiplex PCR, and TCRdb's table has in-frame clones only and misses some. The sample has more than 120,000 clones; 80% to 90% are singletons. CDR1 is SGHRS, CDR2 YFSETQ, per germline. This CDR3 spans 14 amino acids. Trimming cost V 0 bases and J 1 base, with 8 bases left between them. Turning to this clone: Its antigen remains unknown.

Study observations and caveats: Rare TCR sequences dominated, though some public TCRs recurred in many donors.

The chain is built from TRBV5-1 and TRBJ2-7; D gene unclear. This receptor was identified in a man aged 18 to 35 in good health and CMV-seropositive. Sequencing was carried out using PBMCs. The CDR3 here is CASSLGELSYEQYF. The CDR3 DNA reads as TGCGCCAGCAGCTTGGGCGAATTATCCTACGAGCAGTACTTC.